Shown below are 20 T cell receptor beta chains from a single sample sequenced in a study of cytomegalovirus exposure and HLA in healthy donors. Here immunoSEQ multiplex PCR was the method, and the copy in TCRdb shows in-frame clones only, minus some. The data contain 150,000 to 200,000 clones, 85% of them singletons. Sequencing was done on a sample of PBMCs. The receptors derive from a man between 18 and 35 years old in good health and CMV-seropositive.

J is TRBJ1-2 and V is TRBV5-4; unclear D gene. CDR1 is SGHNT and CDR2 is YYREEE in the germline V gene (reference sequence). Between the trimmed V and J ends, which lost 4 bases and 5 bases, there was a span of 12 bases. This CDR3 is 13 amino acids long. The CDR3 loop reads CASSPPSGYGYTF. The CDR3 coding sequence is TGTGCCAGCAGCCCTCCCAGCGGTTATGGCTACACCTTC.

The gene calls are TRBV7-9 and TRBJ2-2; D gene uncertain. CDR1 is SEHNR, CDR2 FQNEAQ, per germline (reference sequence). This CDR3 is built from 12 residues. V was cut by 7 bases and J by 6 bases, with 9 bases left in between. This CDR3 is CASNLPPGELFF. The DNA for the CDR3 is TGTGCCAGCAATCTCCCTCCCGGGGAGCTGTTTTTT. Full variable domain (remainder filled in from reference TRBV7-9 and TRBJ2-2): DTGVSQNPRHKITKRGQNVTFRCDPISEHNRLYWYRQTLGQGPEFLTYFQNEAQLEKSRLLSDRFSAERPKGSFSTLEIQRTEQGDSAMYLCASNLPPGELFFGEGSRLTVL.

This rearrangement joins TRBV27 to TRBJ2-7; 8 bases fit TRBD1. V gave up 6 bases and J gave up 3 bases; unmatched junction bases: 10. The CDR3 extends over 15 amino acids. CDR1 MNHEY and CDR2 SMNVEV come from the germline V gene (reference sequence). CDR3 protein: CASSLGGQGDYEQYF. For the CDR3, the DNA is TGTGCCAGCAGCCTTGGAGGACAGGGAGACTACGAGCAGTACTTC.

V is TRBV21-1 and J is TRBJ2-3; the D call TRBD2 from the table was never checked on the DNA. TRBV21-1 is listed as a pseudogene. This CDR3 contains 18 residues. The CDR3 region has the DNA TGTGCCAGCAGCAAAGATCGACGGGAGGCCCCTAGCACAGATACGCAGTATTTT. As protein: CASSKDRREAPSTDTQYF.

This chain uses TRBV6-1 with TRBJ1-1, with D possibly matching TRBD1 (6 bases). This CDR3 region has 12 residues. Trimming took 4 bases from V and 8 from J, leaving 11 bases between them. Germline CDR1 is MNHNS and CDR2 is SASEGT. As DNA, the CDR3 is TGTGCCAGCAGTGGGGGGGGGACAGAAGCTTTCTTT. This sequence encodes CASSGGGTEAFF.

The rearrangement joins TRBV9 to TRBJ2-3; D is possibly TRBD1 (7 bases). CDR1 is SGDLS and CDR2 is YYNGEE in the germline V gene. Deletions cut 3 bases from V and 2 bases from J, with 16 bases between. The CDR3 runs 16 residues. The DNA of the CDR3 is TGTGCCAGCAGCGCCCGAGGAGGGGGCATCACAGATACGCAGTATTTT. Amino acids: CASSARGGGITDTQYF.

This clone was seen just once. This sequence joins TRBV27 and TRBJ2-7; 10 bases match TRBD1. Germline V gives CDR1 MNHEY, CDR2 SMNVEV (reference sequence). With 3 bases clipped from V and 3 bases from J, the junction kept 5 bases outside the gene matches. This CDR3 spans 15 amino acids. CDR3: CASSLDRGMIYEQYF. CDR3 nucleotides: TGTGCCAGCAGTTTGGACAGGGGGATGATCTACGAGCAGTACTTC.

The CDR3 DNA follows: TGTGCCAGCAAAAAGCTGGGAGGGTGGGAAGAAGAGACCCAGTACTTC. As protein: CASKKLGGWEEETQYF. The rearrangement joins TRBV28 to TRBJ2-5, with TRBD2 matching 7 bases. V was pared by 7 bases and J by 3 bases, with 14 bases of the junction left unmatched. The V gene's germline CDR1 is MDHEN and CDR2 SYDVKM. The CDR3 contains 16 residues.

The chain joins TRBV9 to TRBJ1-2; unclear D gene. The CDR3 length is 14 residues. The V and J ends lost 0 bases and 0 bases respectively, with 6 bases between them. Germline V CDR1 and CDR2: SGDLS, YYNGEE. The CDR3 loop reads CASSVDVANYGYTF. The CDR3 nucleotides are TGTGCCAGCAGCGTAGATGTCGCTAACTATGGCTACACCTTC.

Points on this clone: This specimen includes other DNA sequences encoding the same CDR3. The rearrangement links TRBV28 to TRBJ2-5; TRBD1 matches 8 bases. The germline CDR1 and CDR2 sequences are MDHEN and SYDVKM. After removal of 6 bases from V and 5 bases from J, the junction contained 5 bases not matched to a gene. The CDR3 length is 13 residues. As DNA, the CDR3 is TGTGCCAGCAGGGAACAGGGGGGCGAGACCCAGTACTTC. This sequence encodes CASREQGGETQYF.

The chain is built from TRBV7-6 and TRBJ2-7, with D perhaps matching TRBD1 (6 bases). The CDR3 spans 15 residues. V shed 1 base and J shed 1 base, with 11 bases lying between them. In germline, CDR1 is SGHVS, CDR2 FNYEAQ. The DNA of the CDR3 is TGTGCCAGCAGCTTAGGATCGGACAGTTCCTACGAGCAGTACTTC. This translates into CASSLGSDSSYEQYF.

This chain connects TRBV28 to TRBJ1-2, with TRBD1 matching over 7 bases. The CDR3 is 17 amino acids. Trimming took 6 bases from V and 1 from J; bases not matched to a gene: 14. Germline CDR1 MDHEN, CDR2 SYDVKM. The CDR3 spells CASSRPLQGSSNYGYTF. The CDR3 DNA sequence: TGTGCCAGCAGCCGCCCCCTACAGGGGTCAAGTAACTATGGCTACACCTTC.

In regard to this clone: The junction does not match germline at one end; this may be a read error. This chain joins TRBV28 and TRBJ2-7, with D perhaps matching TRBD1 (5 bases). CDR3 length: 15 amino acids. Germline CDR1 is MDHEN and CDR2 is SYDVKM. CDR3 protein: CASSRLPGISDEQYF. CDR3 in DNA: TGTGCCAGCAGTCGACTCCCAGGGATCTCCGACGAGCAGTACTTC.

The chain combines TRBV28 with TRBJ1-4; TRBD1 might be the D (6 bases). V was pared by 5 bases and J by 8 bases, with 18 bases between. Germline CDR1 MDHEN, CDR2 SYDVKM. This CDR3 spans 15 amino acids. The CDR3 sequence is CASSMNRELGEKLFF. CDR3 nucleotide sequence: TGTGCCAGCAGTATGAACAGGGAGCTGGGGGAAAAACTGTTTTTT.

The genes are TRBV28 and TRBJ2-3; 9 nucleotides line up with TRBD1. Germline V gives CDR1 MDHEN, CDR2 SYDVKM. The junction had 11 bases not matched to a gene; V was cut back by 5 bases and J by 2 bases. The CDR3 runs 17 residues. CDR3 residues: CASSTTGGNSLTDTQYF. DNA for the CDR3: TGTGCCAGCAGTACAACAGGGGGCAACTCCCTCACAGATACGCAGTATTTT.

The J gene is TRBJ1-2, the V gene TRBV11-2; D possibly corresponds to TRBD1 (6 bases). There are 15 residues in the CDR3. Germline V CDR1 and CDR2: SGHAT, FQNNGV. V was cut by 7 bases and J by 4 bases, with 19 bases left in between. CDR3 sequence: CASNPRDTSSYGYTF. DNA of the CDR3: TGTGCCAGCAACCCCCGGGACACTTCTAGCTATGGCTACACCTTC.

The chain uses TRBV30 and TRBJ2-3; 9 nucleotides line up with TRBD2. The ends lost 5 bases at V and 3 bases at J; junction bases unmatched: 6. The V gene's germline CDR1 is GTSNPN and CDR2 SVGIG (reference sequence). The CDR3 extends over 14 amino acids. The CDR3 loop reads CAWGPGLATDTQYF. The CDR3 nucleotides read TGTGCCTGGGGTCCGGGACTAGCTACAGATACGCAGTATTTT.

This chain uses TRBV6-5 with TRBJ2-1, with D possibly matching TRBD1 (6 bases). The V gene lost 5 bases and the J gene lost 2 bases, with 10 bases spanning the gap. Germline assignment: CDR1 MNHEY and CDR2 SVGAGI. This CDR3 comprises 14 residues. For the CDR3, the DNA is TGTGCCAGCAGTATCCGGACAGCCTACAATGAGCAGTTCTTC. Protein sequence: CASSIRTAYNEQFF.

This clone was detected a few times. The rearrangement joins TRBV4-2 to TRBJ1-2; D not certain. In germline, CDR1 is LGHNA, CDR2 YNFKEQ. CDR3 length equals 14 residues. V lost 0 bases to trimming and J lost 3 bases, with 8 bases between them. The CDR3 here is CASSQDATDYGYTF. The DNA of the CDR3 is TGTGCCAGCAGCCAAGACGCCACAGACTATGGCTACACCTTC.

V and J are TRBV4-1 and TRBJ2-3, with 15 bases fitting TRBD2. Trimming cost V 3 bases and J 4 bases; bases outside gene matches: 5. This CDR3 comprises 17 residues. Germline V gives CDR1 MGHRA, CDR2 YSYEKL. Here the CDR3 DNA reads TGCGCCAGCAGCCATGGGGGACTAGCGGGAGGATCAGATACGCAGTATTTT. Protein sequence: CASSHGGLAGGSDTQYF.